This T cell receptor (beta chain) was profiled in a study of blood T cell repertoires in COVID-19 (dated by TCRdb to the early 2020s). Concerning the study at large: Samples covering the acute and convalescent phases of COVID-19 were provided by collaborators in the United States, Italy and Spain. The prospective study material was composed of cDNA or gDNA derived from T cells, B-cell-depleted T cells, or PBMCs. A freely available public database, intended as a resource for researchers studying the immune response to SARS-CoV-2, is where the repertoires were released. Nearly every sample came with metadata listing a de-identified subject ID, COVID-19 status, age in years and sex. Where available, HLA class I and class II types were taken from metadata supplied by the sample provider and were not determined by assay-based typing. The samples were drawn from two sources: the first 160 participants of the ongoing ImmuneRACE study, and 1,000 to 1,500 subjects contributed by 6 global collaborators. Deeply sampled blood TCRbeta repertoires from subjects exposed to, actively infected with, or recovered from COVID-19 were included in the dataset. Points the paper makes about the study in general: Clinical and demographic metadata were provided uncurated, with the amount varying by source and participant.

As to this clone: No antigen is known for it. It has no much larger one-base neighbor in the sample; base qualities were not kept.

V sheds 5 bases and J sheds 10 bases, leaving 9 bases between their ends. Via the germline V gene (reference sequence), CDR1 is LGHDT and CDR2 YNNKEL. The CDR3 runs 11 amino acids, cysteine and phenylalanine included. Only the CDR3 DNA stays, 33 bases, in frame from base 1. TCRbeta CDR3 regions were amplified from genomic DNA using the immunoSEQ Assay, a bias-controlled multiplex PCR. Per the authors' processing: Within the assay, amplification of reference gene primers was used to estimate how many nucleated cells each sample contained. Sequence reads were collapsed and filtered to measure the absolute abundance of every unique TCRbeta CDR3 rearrangement. For each sample, productive Simpson clonality was calculated as the square root of Simpson's diversity index across productive rearrangements. TCRdb took over this immuneACCESS table, retaining in-frame rearrangements with V and J assigned. Such tables are incomplete; in checked studies, under half of the missing clones stem from an unresolved V gene, and the remainder is unexplained. For V, J and clone size, that table is used; D and trimming come from the DNA. Counted in this sample were more than 95,000 clones; approximately 88% of them appeared once. In total, the top ten clones hold approximately 3.5% of the sample.

Each collaborating institution followed its own protocols to collect whole blood in K2EDTA tubes. For TCRbeta analysis, collaborator samples were shipped as frozen whole blood, as isolated PBMCs, or as DNA extracted from either sample type. The receptor comes from a woman aged 55-69 years with acute or convalescent COVID-19. Sequencing was done on a sample of peripheral blood. The rearrangement combines TRBV3-1 (or the pseudogene TRBV3-2) with TRBJ2-1; a tentative D match to TRBD2 spans 6 bases. The CDR3 reads CASSRLAEQFF. The nucleotide sequence reads TGTGCCAGCAGCAGGCTAGCGGAGCAGTTCTTC.